This TCR beta chain derives from a study of human T cells and chemical hapten exposure. Using its own MiXCR run on the RACE reads, TCRdb lists one record per CDR3 protein. In the table there are around 130,000 distinct CDR3 sequences, about 8.2% of which are singletons. Per germline, CDR1 SGHTA and CDR2 FQGNSA. The CDR3 totals 16 residues. With V trimmed by 5 bases and J by 7 bases, 16 bases remained unmatched. Specified time point: healthy volunteer bleed at 2 weeks. The template was total RNA from unfractionated whole blood. This clonotype originated in a male donor in good health. Some clones in this sample may be carry-over from other donors' samples. The specimen was whole blood. This rearrangement joins TRBV7-2 to TRBJ2-7, with 8 bases matching TRBD2. The CDR3 DNA reads TGTGCCAGCAGCAAAGTTTCGGGGGGGGGCATCGGAGAGCAGTACTTC. Its translation: CASSKVSGGGIGEQYF.